This TCR beta chain was captured in a study of regulatory T cells in long-lasting Graves disease. Overall study findings and caveats: TRBV28, TRBJ1-2 and TRBJ2-5 were segments that persistent disease favored. Comparison showed that persistent patients shared more public clonotypes (2,741) than new patients (approximately 930). Accuracy was perhaps lowered by the small sample size.

Trimming pared 3 bases from V and 5 bases from J, leaving 10 bases between. CDR1 and CDR2 from the germline V gene are DFQATT and SNEGSKA (reference sequence). The CDR3 sequence is 12 residues long. Only a few counts were recorded for this clonotype. Its antigen is unidentified. Time point specified: persistent/refractory GD, antithyroid drugs over 5 years with positive TRAb. Construction of the TCR library relied on RNA isolated from PBMCs. In this cohort, patients came from an endocrinology department located in Xi'an, China. Investigators prepared the TCR beta libraries by applying iRepertoire HTBI primers and Arm-PCR of CDR3 regions. TCRdb passed the multiplex PCR reads through MiXCR, listing each CDR3 protein once. Of around 400,000 distinct CDR3 sequences in the sample, roughly a quarter were seen once.

The rearrangement uses TRBV20-1 and TRBJ1-1; no definite D call. The TCR comes from a female donor with Graves disease. Specimen: peripheral blood mononuclear cells (PBMCs), collected when the disease was refractory, from a patient treated with antithyroid drugs. CDR3: CSASWRNTEAFF. The CDR3 DNA reads as TGCAGTGCTAGTTGGCGGAATACTGAAGCTTTCTTT.